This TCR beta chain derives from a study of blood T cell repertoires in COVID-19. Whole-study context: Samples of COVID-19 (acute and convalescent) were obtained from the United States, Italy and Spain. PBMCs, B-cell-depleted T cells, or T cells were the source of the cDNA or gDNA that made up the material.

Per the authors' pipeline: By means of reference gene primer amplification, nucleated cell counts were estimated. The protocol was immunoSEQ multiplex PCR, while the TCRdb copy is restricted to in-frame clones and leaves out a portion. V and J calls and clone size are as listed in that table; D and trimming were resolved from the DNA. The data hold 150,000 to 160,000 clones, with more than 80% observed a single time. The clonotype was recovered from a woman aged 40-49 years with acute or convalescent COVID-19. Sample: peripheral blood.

Written as DNA, the CDR3 is TGTGCCAGCAGCTTAGGGCAGGGGGTAATGAGCCGAAACACCGGGGAGCTGTTTTTT. Its translation is CASSLGQGVMSRNTGELFF. The chain is built from TRBV7-6 and TRBJ2-2; TRBD1 matches 7 bases. The length of the CDR3 is 19 residues. Germline V lookup: CDR1 SGHVS, CDR2 FNYEAQ. V lost 1 base to trimming and J lost 2 bases; unmatched junction nucleotides: 13.